The clone carrying this T cell receptor beta chain has a count of ten or more. This entry is derived from a study of read filtering for tumor transcriptome and immune sequencing. Looking at the study overall: Mean patient age was 65.9 years, range about 45 to 85; 17 male, over twelve female. By R-ISS, stages I, II and III held 8, 16 and 7 patients. RNA-seq yielded only roughly 75 to 1,300 TCR reads, IR-seq about 4 to 10.27 million.

Molecular barcoded adaptors covering alpha/delta and beta/gamma chains were used on approximately 400 ng RNA. Each CDR3 protein is one row after TCRdb ran MiXCR on the reads. The profile shows tens of thousands of distinct CDR3 sequences, about a fifth of them singletons. The sample comprised a population of CD138-negative cells sorted from bone marrow. This TCR was recovered from a donor at least 40 years old with multiple myeloma.

The CDR3 nucleotides are TGTGCCAGCAGTGCCCCCGGGACGAACGAGCAGTACTTC. Amino acid sequence: CASSAPGTNEQYF. The rearrangement uses TRBV28 and TRBJ2-7; D may be TRBD1 or TRBD2 (5 bases each). Trimming took 5 bases from V and 5 from J, leaving 13 bases between them. The CDR3 covers 13 residues. In germline, CDR1 is MDHEN, CDR2 SYDVKM.